This is a list of T cell receptor beta chains from one sample in a study of cytomegalovirus exposure and HLA in healthy donors. TCRdb keeps only in-frame clones here, not all; method: immunoSEQ multiplex PCR. The sample table sets out roughly 80,000 clones. The sample taken for sequencing was PBMCs. The receptor set was obtained from a woman in her 30s in good health and CMV-seronegative. CDR3s leave out the opening cysteine and the closing phenylalanine or tryptophan.

v_gene | CDR3aa
TRBV6-6 | ASSYSREQNT
TRBV7-9 | AISPLQGTNTEAF
TRBV30 | AWSVQGNSPLH
TRBV30 | AWSAEKNTEAF
TRBV5-1 | ASSLRPDKEETQY
TRBV6-5 | ASSPTITGELF
TRBV28 | ASSSRGRRTPYEQY
TRBV30 | AWSGEGYGYT
TRBV4-2 | ASSQEMGVESYT
TRBV30 | AWSASRTSGAVETQY
TRBV6-5 | ASIKGTGGLYT
TRBV7-2 | ASSTGQGTDYGYT
TRBV7-8 | ASSPIVRWSGTPYEQY
TRBV19 | ASSRWRGQGGLNTEAF
TRBV29-1 | SVGSPGEKLF